The clone carrying this T cell receptor (beta chain) was recorded only once. The antigen is unknown. Germline CDR1 ENHRY, CDR2 SYGVKD. This CDR3 is 15 amino acids long. Losses at the gene ends were 4 bases for V and 5 bases for J; bases not matched to a gene: 9. These data belong to a study of OX40 agonist ivuxolimab in advanced cancers. About the study: Patients' therapy was ivuxolimab, an antibody that acts as an agonist of OX40 (CD134).

Clones were sequenced by immunoSEQ multiplex PCR, and TCRdb holds only the in-frame ones, with some missing. Of approximately 66,000 clones detected, approximately 81% appear once; the ten largest clones hold under 0.9%. General study results and limits: At 0.1 to 3.0 mg/kg and by week 6, clonal expansion occurred in CD4+ and CD8+ blood T cells. In the 0.1-3.0 mg/kg groups, partial responders showed among the lowest expansion. The study did not work out the antigen specificity of the expanded peripheral T cells.

This specimen consisted of CD4+ or CD8+ T cells sorted from blood, obtained in a trial of the OX40 agonist ivuxolimab. The receptor comes from an adult with an advanced solid tumor such as melanoma, head and neck, liver or kidney cancer. V usage is TRBV10-3 and J usage is TRBJ2-5, with TRBD1 matching over 8 bases. The CDR3 reads CAISGTQGARETQYF. CDR3 bases: TGTGCCATCAGTGGCACCCAGGGGGCACGGGAGACCCAGTACTTC.